This TCR beta chain was identified in a study of glioma-infiltrating T cells after dendritic cell vaccination. V shed 0 bases and J shed 4 bases, with 12 bases lying between them. This CDR3 is 15 amino acids long. In germline, CDR1 is MGHRA, CDR2 YSYEKL. Regarding time point: after dendritic cell vaccination, including at tumor progression/relapse. The protocol was immunoSEQ multiplex PCR, while the TCRdb copy is restricted to in-frame clones and leaves out a portion. The table records roughly 100,000 clones, roughly 90% of them present only once. Sequenced here: blood, sampled after dendritic cell vaccination. The chain carries TRBV4-1 and TRBJ1-2; no clear D. The receptor was derived from a human donor with glioblastoma. DNA of the CDR3: TGCGCCAGCAGCCAAGATTCCGGGAAGGGCTATGGCTACACCTTC. Amino acids: CASSQDSGKGYGYTF.